This TCR beta chain came from a study of metastatic and nonmetastatic thyroid tumors. The CDR3 extends over 15 amino acids. V was pared by 0 bases and J by 5 bases, with 8 bases of the junction left unmatched. Germline V lookup: CDR1 SGHNT, CDR2 YYREEE (reference sequence). No treatment had been given to any patient before thyroid surgery. This clone was recorded many times. With MiXCR, TCRdb called clones anew from the PCR reads. The sample shows 35,000 to 45,000 clones, about 12% of them seen only once. This TCR derives from a male donor with papillary thyroid cancer or a benign thyroid nodule (not recorded which). Some clones in this sample may be carry-over from other donors' samples. V and J are TRBV5-4 and TRBJ2-7; 7 nucleotides match TRBD2. Material for sequencing was blood. DNA for the CDR3: TGTGCCAGCAGCTTGGATGCGTCCCGGGAGGACGAGCAGTACTTC. It specifies CASSLDASREDEQYF.